One sample yielded the 26 T cell receptor beta chains listed below, sequenced in a study of blood T cell repertoires in COVID-19. The data were produced by immunoSEQ multiplex PCR, yet TCRdb's version contains in-frame clones alone and is incomplete. This table has a few hundred thousand clones, over 80% appearing once. The sequenced sample consisted of peripheral blood. These receptors all stem from a woman between 65 and 79 years old with COVID-19, enrolled during active disease.

V gene TRBV3-1 (or the pseudogene TRBV3-2) combines with J gene TRBJ2-7; 8 nucleotides align to TRBD2. Germline loops: CDR1 LGHDT, CDR2 YNNKEL (reference sequence). J lost 5 bases, V lost 4 bases, and 22 bases had no gene match. This CDR3 region has 19 residues. As DNA, the CDR3 is TGTGCCAGCAGCCCTTATATCTTGGGACTAGTAAGCCCCCAAAACGAGCAGTACTTC. Its translation is CASSPYILGLVSPQNEQYF.

This clone occurred a few times. The genes are TRBV18 and TRBJ2-1; 7 bases are a match to TRBD2. The CDR3 contains 14 residues. Germline loops: CDR1 KGHSH, CDR2 LQKENI. V shed 2 bases and J 4 bases; nucleotides not matched to a gene: 2. The CDR3 loop reads CASSPSREYNEQFF. The CDR3 nucleotides are TGTGCCAGCTCACCATCGCGGGAGTACAATGAGCAGTTCTTC. Filled out from reference TRBV18 and TRBJ2-1, the complete variable domain reads NAGVMQNPRHLVRRRGQEARLRCSPMKGHSHVYWYRQLPEEGLKFMVYLQKENIIDESGMPKERFSAEFPKEGPSILRIQQVVRGDSAAYFCASSPSREYNEQFFGPGTRLTVL.

A word on this clone: This same CDR3 is encoded by further DNA sequences in the sample. The J gene is TRBJ1-2, the V gene TRBV5-6; 7 bases are shared with TRBD1. The CDR3 totals 13 residues. Looked up from germline, CDR1 is SGHDT and CDR2 is YYEEEE. The trim removed 0 bases at V and 6 bases at J, leaving 2 bases unmatched. Here the CDR3 DNA reads TGTGCCAGCAGCTTGGGACAGGGAGATGGCTACACCTTC. It translates to CASSLGQGDGYTF.

This chain joins TRBV11-2 and TRBJ2-2; D possibly corresponds to TRBD1 (6 bases). This CDR3 contains 14 residues. The V gene's germline CDR1 is SGHAT and CDR2 FQNNGV. Trimming pared 4 bases from V and 5 bases from J, leaving 11 bases between. The CDR3 bases are TGTGCCAGCAGCTCCAGGACAGTAACCGGGGAGCTGTTTTTT. Translating it yields CASSSRTVTGELFF.

This chain links TRBV5-1 with TRBJ1-2; D gene ambiguous. The CDR3 runs 12 residues. V was clipped by 0 bases and J by 5 bases, with 5 bases between them. The germline CDR1 and CDR2 sequences are SGHRS and YFSETQ. The CDR3 protein is CASSLAGYGYTF. In DNA, the CDR3 is TGCGCCAGCAGCTTGGCAGGATATGGCTACACCTTC.

The chain links TRBV24-1 to TRBJ1-2, with 9 bases aligning to TRBD1. Trimming took 5 bases from V and 5 from J; bases not matched to a gene: 2. This CDR3 is built from 13 residues. The germline CDR1 and CDR2 sequences are KGHDR and SFDVKD. CDR3 coding DNA: TGTGCCACCAGTGTCGGGACAGGGTATGGCTACACCTTC. Its translation: CATSVGTGYGYTF.

This chain connects TRBV5-1 to TRBJ2-5; 11 bases map to TRBD2. CDR3 length: 17 residues. The germline V gene encodes CDR1 SGHRS and CDR2 YFSETQ. V shed 3 bases, J shed 5 bases, and the junction held 12 bases outside the gene matches. The CDR3 DNA follows: TGCGCCAGCAGCTGGCTACTAGCGGGAGCCGGGCAGGAGACCCAGTACTTC. This translates into CASSWLLAGAGQETQYF.

This clone was detected a few times. This chain links TRBV5-4 with TRBJ1-5; D may be TRBD1 (5 bases). The V end lost 0 bases, the J end lost 6 bases, and 13 bases lay between the germline ends. In germline, CDR1 is SGHNT, CDR2 YYREEE (reference sequence). The CDR3 length is 15 residues. The CDR3 protein is CASSLGTGLGQPQHF. The CDR3 nucleotides read TGTGCCAGCAGCTTGGGGACGGGACTTGGTCAGCCCCAGCATTTT.

The V call is TRBV2, the J call TRBJ1-4, with D maybe TRBD1 (6 bases). Trimming took off 7 bases at V and 8 bases at J, with 14 bases between the two ends. Germline lookup yields CDR1 SNHLY and CDR2 FYNNEI. CDR3 length equals 13 residues. The CDR3 loop is CASIRTVNEKLFF. The CDR3, as DNA: TGTGCCAGCATCAGGACAGTTAACGAAAAACTGTTTTTT. Full variable domain (missing parts from reference TRBV2 and TRBJ1-4): EPEVTQTPSHQVTQMGQEVILRCVPISNHLYFYWYRQILGQKVEFLVSFYNNEISEKSEIFDDQFSVERPDGSNFTLKIRSTKLEDSAMYFCASIRTVNEKLFFGSGTQLSVL.

The chain carries TRBV11-2 and TRBJ2-7; possibly TRBD1 for D (5 bases). The ends were cut back, 8 bases at V and 1 base at J, with 15 bases in the middle. Germline V gene lookup returns CDR1 SGHAT and CDR2 FQNNGV. The CDR3 spans 14 residues. The CDR3 nucleotides are TGTGCCAGCGGGGTATCAGGGAAATCCTACGAGCAGTACTTC. Protein sequence: CASGVSGKSYEQYF.

The chain employs TRBV6-5 and TRBJ1-1; D is perhaps TRBD1 (5 bases). Trimming stripped 2 bases from V and 7 bases from J, with 11 bases between. CDR3 length equals 13 residues. Germline V gives CDR1 MNHEY, CDR2 SVGAGI. The CDR3 DNA reads TGTGCCAGCAGTTACGGCGGGACTAGTGAAGCTTTCTTT. It yields the protein CASSYGGTSEAFF.

The V gene is TRBV7-3, the J gene TRBJ2-1; no firm D call. Between the trimmed V and J ends, which lost 6 bases and 2 bases, there was a span of 8 bases. There are 13 residues in the CDR3. The germline gives CDR1 SGHTA, CDR2 FQGTGA. The CDR3 here is CASSQKPYNEQFF. CDR3 in DNA: TGTGCCAGCAGTCAAAAGCCCTACAATGAGCAGTTCTTC.

V is TRBV19 and J is TRBJ1-4; TRBD1 agrees at 9 bases. The CDR3 consists of 13 residues. The V gene end was trimmed by 8 bases and the J gene end by 7 bases; junction bases not matched to a gene: 5. CDR1 is LNHDA and CDR2 is SQIVND in the germline V gene (reference sequence). CDR3 region: CASATGGGEKLFF. The DNA of the CDR3 is TGTGCCAGTGCCACAGGGGGCGGTGAAAAACTGTTTTTT.

V and J are TRBV3-1 (or the pseudogene TRBV3-2) and TRBJ1-2; perhaps TRBD1 as D (6 bases). Trimming stripped 6 bases from V and 4 bases from J, with 15 bases between. The CDR3 runs to 14 residues. Germline lookup yields CDR1 LGHDT and CDR2 YNNKEL (reference sequence). The CDR3 loop is CASSSLQGPYGYTF. CDR3 bases: TGTGCCAGCAGTTCCTTACAGGGTCCCTATGGCTACACCTTC.

CDR3 DNA sequence: TGTGCCAGCAGCCACCTTTGGACAGGGGAAACTGGAAACACCATATATTTT. Translation gives CASSHLWTGETGNTIYF. The chain is built from TRBV3-1 (or the pseudogene TRBV3-2) and TRBJ1-3, with TRBD1 identical over 9 bases. The CDR3 sequence is 17 residues long. The germline CDR1 and CDR2 sequences are LGHDT and YNNKEL (reference sequence). Germline trimming cut 3 bases from V and 2 bases from J; bases unmatched to any gene: 8.

With regard to this clone: The same CDR3 also results from other DNA sequences found in this sample. This chain uses TRBV7-3 with TRBJ1-1; D is possibly TRBD1 (6 bases). Deletions cut 0 bases from V and 4 bases from J, with 6 bases between. Germline CDR1 is SGHTA and CDR2 is FQGTGA. The CDR3 length is 13 residues. Here the CDR3 DNA reads TGTGCCAGCAGCTTAACACAGGGCACTGAAGCTTTCTTT. This sequence encodes CASSLTQGTEAFF. The full variable domain, completed using reference TRBV7-3 and TRBJ1-1, is GAGVSQTPSNKVTEKGKYVELRCDPISGHTALYWYRQSLGQGPEFLIYFQGTGAADDSGLPNDRFFAVRPEGSVSTLKIQRTERGDSAVYLCASSLTQGTEAFFGQGTRLTVV.

The chain carries TRBV27 and TRBJ1-2; D may be TRBD1 (5 bases). CDR1 MNHEY and CDR2 SMNVEV come from the germline V gene (reference sequence). This CDR3 is 15 amino acids long. Trimming shortened V by 5 bases and J by 4 bases, and 17 bases separated the two germline ends. The CDR3 nucleotides are TGTGCCAGCAGTCCCAGCGGGGTTAGGGGCTATGGCTACACCTTC. Protein sequence: CASSPSGVRGYGYTF.

The chain uses TRBV4-1 and TRBJ2-7; 10 bases are shared with TRBD1. The CDR3 has 15 amino acids. The V gene end was trimmed by 3 bases and the J gene end by 6 bases; junction bases not matched to a gene: 8. Germline V gives CDR1 MGHRA, CDR2 YSYEKL. This chain's CDR3 is CASSQEPGQGIEQYF. The CDR3 nucleotides are TGCGCCAGCAGCCAGGAGCCGGGACAGGGGATCGAGCAGTACTTC.

The chain has TRBV10-3 and TRBJ2-2, with 8 bases matching TRBD2. Germline values: CDR1 ENHRY, CDR2 SYGVKD. The CDR3 totals 16 residues. V lost 4 bases to trimming and J lost 2 bases; unmatched junction nucleotides: 6. In DNA form, the CDR3 reads TGTGCCATCAGTGTTTCCAGCGGGAGTAACACCGGGGAGCTGTTTTTT. Protein sequence: CAISVSSGSNTGELFF.

This clone appeared a few times. The chain recombines TRBV14 with TRBJ2-7; D remains unclear. Germline V gives CDR1 SGHDN, CDR2 FVKESK. The length of the CDR3 is 11 residues. The V and J ends lost 3 bases and 3 bases respectively, with 3 bases between them. CDR3 residues: CASSHLYEQYF. The CDR3 nucleotides are TGTGCCAGCAGCCACCTCTACGAGCAGTACTTC.

J is TRBJ1-6 and V is TRBV7-8, with D possibly being TRBD1 (6 bases). The CDR3 sequence is 15 residues long. V was pared by 1 base and J by 5 bases, with 9 bases between. Germline values: CDR1 SGHVS, CDR2 FQNEAQ. CDR3 protein: CASSLVQGHNSPLHF. Here the CDR3 DNA reads TGTGCCAGCAGCTTAGTACAGGGACATAATTCACCCCTCCACTTT.

The chain combines TRBV19 with TRBJ1-5; 12 bases are a match to TRBD1. This CDR3 comprises 17 residues. With V trimmed by 3 bases and J by 4 bases, 7 bases remained unmatched. In germline, CDR1 is LNHDA, CDR2 SQIVND (reference sequence). The CDR3: CASSITGTGGLNQPQHF. The CDR3, as DNA: TGTGCCAGTAGTATTACCGGGACAGGGGGCCTAAATCAGCCCCAGCATTTT.

This clone appeared once. The genes are TRBV6-5 and TRBJ2-7, with 7 bases aligning to TRBD1. The CDR3 consists of 13 residues. In germline, CDR1 is MNHEY, CDR2 SVGAGI. The ends lost 6 bases at V and 5 bases at J; junction bases unmatched: 7. The CDR3: CASRRQGSNEQYF. In DNA, the CDR3 is TGTGCCAGCAGGAGACAGGGAAGTAACGAGCAGTACTTC.

Written as DNA, the CDR3 is TGTGCCAGCAGCATATTCGGTGGCACTGAAGCTTTCTTT. As protein: CASSIFGGTEAFF. The rearrangement uses TRBV7-3 and TRBJ1-1; D remains ambiguous. With 5 bases removed from V and 4 bases from J, the gap between germline ends came to 11 bases. This CDR3 region has 13 residues. The germline V gene encodes CDR1 SGHTA and CDR2 FQGTGA.

This chain connects TRBV28 to TRBJ1-2; tentatively, D is TRBD1 (6 bases). CDR1 and CDR2 (germline): MDHEN, SYDVKM. V lost 5 bases to trimming and J lost 2 bases, with 18 bases between them. The CDR3 runs to 16 residues. This CDR3 is CASSQIEWGTNYGYTF. The CDR3 DNA follows: TGTGCCAGCAGTCAGATTGAATGGGGGACAAACTATGGCTACACCTTC.

The CDR3 reads CASSLQGDRETQYF. The DNA for the CDR3 is TGTGCCAGCAGCTTACAGGGGGATCGAGAGACCCAGTACTTC. The chain recombines TRBV7-2 with TRBJ2-5, with 7 bases that match TRBD1. Germline V gene data show CDR1 as SGHTA and CDR2 as FQGNSA. Losses at the gene ends were 2 bases for V and 4 bases for J; bases not matched to a gene: 4. The CDR3 contains 14 residues. Using reference TRBV7-2 and TRBJ2-5 for the parts outside the CDR3, the full variable domain is GAGVSQSPSNKVTEKGKDVELRCDPISGHTALYWYRQSLGQGLEFLIYFQGNSAPDKSGLPSDRFSAERTGGSVSTLTIQRTQQEDSAVYLCASSLQGDRETQYFGPGTRLLVL.